This passage covers 20 T cell receptor beta chains from one sample sequenced in a study of blood T cell repertoires in COVID-19. Assay: immunoSEQ multiplex PCR; the TCRdb copy retains only in-frame clones and omits some. Of approximately 110,000 clones in the sample, around 84% were seen once. Sequencing was done on a sample of peripheral blood. These receptors all stem from a woman older than 75 with acute or convalescent COVID-19.

The chain couples TRBV24-1 to TRBJ2-3; TRBD2 matches at 8 bases. The CDR3 has 16 amino acids. In germline, CDR1 is KGHDR, CDR2 SFDVKD. V lost 0 bases, J lost 4 bases, and 5 bases stayed unmatched. The CDR3 sequence: CATSDLGSGRADTQYF. DNA for the CDR3: TGTGCCACCAGTGATTTGGGGAGCGGGAGAGCAGATACGCAGTATTTT.

The chain uses TRBV3-1 (or the pseudogene TRBV3-2) and TRBJ2-5, with 9 positions matching TRBD1. The CDR3 runs 14 residues. Germline CDR1 LGHDT, CDR2 YNNKEL (reference sequence). V trimming: 4 bases; J trimming: 3 bases; junction bases outside the gene matches: 3. The CDR3 region is CASSLGTGKETQYF. The CDR3 DNA is TGTGCCAGCAGCCTCGGGACAGGGAAAGAGACCCAGTACTTC.

This clone was observed once. CDR3 coding DNA: TGTGCCAGCAGTCCGACAAGAACCTATGGCTACACCTTC. This codes for CASSPTRTYGYTF. The chain uses TRBV6-5 and TRBJ1-2; D not certain. There are 13 residues in the CDR3. V was cut by 5 bases and J by 4 bases, with 11 bases left in between. Germline-derived CDR1 and CDR2 are MNHEY and SVGAGI.

This clone was recorded only once. This chain uses TRBV4-2 with TRBJ1-4; TRBD1 agrees at 11 bases. V shed 5 bases and J 1 base; nucleotides not matched to a gene: 12. The CDR3 is made up of 19 amino acids. CDR1 and CDR2 from the germline V gene are LGHNA and YNFKEQ. This chain's CDR3 is CASSARTGGAVKTNEKLFF. The CDR3 bases are TGTGCCAGCAGCGCCCGGACAGGGGGCGCGGTAAAAACTAATGAAAAACTGTTTTTT.

This clone was detected only a few times. The chain joins TRBV6-7 to TRBJ1-6, with 9 bases that match TRBD1. TRBV6-7 is annotated as an ORF whose role is uncertain. With 7 bases clipped from V and 10 bases from J, the junction kept 14 bases outside the gene matches. This CDR3 has 16 amino acids. The CDR3 spells CASTPNLGDRESPLHF. The CDR3 coding sequence is TGTGCCAGCACTCCAAACTTAGGGGACAGGGAATCACCCCTCCACTTT.

The chain links TRBV10-2 to TRBJ2-7, with D hard to call. Trimming pared 6 bases from V and 3 bases from J, leaving 9 bases between. The CDR3 contains 12 residues. The germline gives CDR1 WSHSY, CDR2 SAAADI. The CDR3, as DNA: TGCGCCAGCAGCAGATTCGTCTACGAGCAGTACTTC. Amino acid sequence: CASSRFVYEQYF.

This chain connects TRBV19 to TRBJ2-2, with D possibly being TRBD1 (6 bases). V lost 5 bases, J lost 4 bases, and 14 bases lay in between. Germline V gives CDR1 LNHDA, CDR2 SQIVND (reference sequence). The CDR3 runs 15 residues. CDR3 protein: CASSPDRLITGELFF. Written as DNA, the CDR3 is TGTGCCAGTAGTCCTGACAGGCTTATCACCGGGGAGCTGTTTTTT. The entire variable domain, with the rest obtained from reference TRBV19 and TRBJ2-2, is as follows: DGGITQSPKYLFRKEGQNVTLSCEQNLNHDAMYWYRQDPGQGLRLIYYSQIVNDFQKGDIAEGYSVSREKKESFPLTVTSAQKNPTAFYLCASSPDRLITGELFFGEGSRLTVL.

Here the CDR3 reads CASSLLGQEHTIYF. CDR3 bases: TGTGCCAGCAGTTTATTGGGACAGGAGCACACCATATATTTT. The chain links TRBV28 to TRBJ1-3; TRBD1 agrees at 8 bases. Unmatched junction bases numbered 4, after V lost 1 base and J lost 8 bases. The CDR3 runs 14 residues. Germline V gene sequence: CDR1 MDHEN, CDR2 SYDVKM.

V and J are TRBV7-2 and TRBJ2-3, with D maybe TRBD2 (5 bases). The V end was cut by 5 bases, the J end by 6 bases, with 21 bases between. Per the germline V gene, CDR1 is SGHTA and CDR2 is FQGNSA. The CDR3 has 16 residues. The DNA of the CDR3 is TGTGCCAGCAGCGCCCTTAGTTGGAGCGGAGCCGATACGCAGTATTTT. Amino acids: CASSALSWSGADTQYF.

The chain is built from TRBV30 and TRBJ1-1; D gene ambiguous. CDR3 size: 12 residues. Per the germline V gene, CDR1 is GTSNPN and CDR2 is SVGIG (reference sequence). V was trimmed by 0 bases and J by 3 bases, leaving 5 bases between them. CDR3 coding DNA: TGTGCCTGGAGTGTGAGGGACACTGAAGCTTTCTTT. Encoded protein: CAWSVRDTEAFF.

The CDR3 DNA reads TGTGCCAGCTCACCCCTTTCAGATGGCACTGAAGCTTTCTTT. Its protein product is CASSPLSDGTEAFF. The rearrangement uses TRBV18 and TRBJ1-1; the D is unclear. The CDR3 contains 14 residues. Germline lookup yields CDR1 KGHSH and CDR2 LQKENI. The V gene lost 3 bases and the J gene lost 4 bases, with 12 bases spanning the gap.

The chain joins TRBV5-1 to TRBJ2-7; 7 bases map to TRBD2. There are 13 residues in the CDR3. V shed 2 bases, J shed 3 bases, and the junction held 2 bases outside the gene matches. Germline V CDR1 and CDR2: SGHRS, YFSETQ. CDR3 DNA: TGCGCCAGCAGCTTTGGCGGGGGCTACGAGCAGTACGTC. It codes for CASSFGGGYEQYV.

V and J are TRBV5-1 and TRBJ1-2, with D perhaps matching TRBD1 (5 bases). Trimming left V 2 bases short and J 4 bases short, with 12 bases between. CDR1 SGHRS and CDR2 YFSETQ come from the germline V gene. The CDR3 has 14 residues. CDR3 bases: TGCGCCAGCAGCTTCGGGCAGGGTAGCTATGGCTACACCTTC. This gives the protein CASSFGQGSYGYTF.

The genes are TRBV7-9 and TRBJ2-4; no definite D call. Trimming shortened V by 3 bases and J by 1 base, and 7 bases separated the two germline ends. Germline-derived CDR1 and CDR2 are SEHNR and FQNEAQ (reference sequence). The CDR3 extends over 14 amino acids. CDR3 in amino acids: CASSLAGAKNIQYF. The CDR3 bases are TGTGCCAGCAGCTTGGCCGGGGCCAAAAACATTCAGTACTTC.

The CDR3 nucleotides read TGTGCCAGCAGCTCAGGGGTTTTGAGCACAGATACGCAGTATTTT. This encodes CASSSGVLSTDTQYF. The chain has TRBV11-2 and TRBJ2-3; D possibly corresponds to TRBD1 (6 bases). CDR1 is SGHAT and CDR2 is FQNNGV in the germline V gene. The CDR3 totals 15 residues. The ends were cut back, 4 bases at V and 0 bases at J, with 11 bases in the middle.

This clone showed up just once. J is TRBJ2-7 and V is TRBV6-5; 10 bases map to TRBD2. The length of the CDR3 is 15 residues. V was pared by 6 bases and J by 0 bases, with 5 bases of the junction left unmatched. The germline V gene encodes CDR1 MNHEY and CDR2 SVGAGI. CDR3 in DNA: TGTGCCAGCAGACTCGGGACTAGCGCCTCCTACGAGCAGTACGTC. Translated, it gives CASRLGTSASYEQYV.

The V gene is TRBV4-2, the J gene TRBJ2-7, with 16 bases identical to TRBD2. CDR3 length equals 16 residues. Germline values: CDR1 LGHNA, CDR2 YNFKEQ. The junction had 3 bases not matched to a gene; V was cut back by 4 bases and J by 3 bases. The CDR3, as DNA: TGTGCCAGCAGCCGGGGACTAGCGGGAGGGAGCTACGAGCAGTACTTC. It is translated as CASSRGLAGGSYEQYF.

This chain joins TRBV28 and TRBJ2-1; no reliable D call. This CDR3 is built from 15 residues. The germline gives CDR1 MDHEN, CDR2 SYDVKM. Deletions cut 4 bases from V and 8 bases from J, with 18 bases between. The CDR3 DNA reads as TGTGCCAGCAGTTCAAGGTACCGACCCACAGATGAGCAGTTCTTC. Encoded protein: CASSSRYRPTDEQFF. Looking up the rest from reference TRBV28 and TRBJ2-1 gives the full variable domain: DVKVTQSSRYLVKRTGEKVFLECVQDMDHENMFWYRQDPGLGLRLIYFSYDVKMKEKGDIPEGYSVSREKKERFSLILESASTNQTSMYLCASSSRYRPTDEQFFGPGTRLTVL.

This chain connects TRBV6-1 to TRBJ1-5, with 10 bases aligning to TRBD1. There are 15 residues in the CDR3. CDR1 is MNHNS, CDR2 SASEGT, per germline. The J segment lost 5 bases and the V segment lost 0 bases, leaving 1 base of the junction unmatched. Here the CDR3 DNA reads TGTGCCAGCAGTGAAGCGGGGACAGGGGATCAGCCCCAGCATTTT. Protein product: CASSEAGTGDQPQHF.

The CDR3 DNA reads as TGTGCCAGCAGTCCACCGGGACAGGGGACAATCAATCAGCCCCAGCATTTT. Translating gives CASSPPGQGTINQPQHF. The gene calls are TRBV6-6 and TRBJ1-5; the match to TRBD1 covers 10 bases. Germline assignment: CDR1 MNHNY and CDR2 SVGAGI (reference sequence). The length of the CDR3 is 17 residues. V lost 5 bases and J lost 3; bases outside the gene matches: 10.